The clone carrying this T cell receptor beta chain was found a few times. Antigen unknown. This entry is derived from a study of T cell repertoires in cytomegalovirus infection. The study's findings and limits: It was HLA-C-restricted CMV-specific TCR beta clonotypes that dominated the response ex vivo.

This CDR3 has 15 amino acids. V was shortened by 0 bases and J by 7 bases, with 13 bases between the two germline ends. Germline CDR1 and CDR2: LNHNV and YYDKDF (reference sequence). TCRdb re-called the reads with MiXCR, one entry per CDR3 protein. The sample holds approximately 50,000 distinct CDR3 sequences, 15% to 25% seen once. The specimen comprised CD8+ T cells from cultured PBMCs, sampled from culture after CMV antigen stimulation. This sequence originates from a human donor in good health (CMV status not recorded). Some clones in this sample may be carry-over from other donors' samples. V and J are TRBV15 and TRBJ2-1, with unresolved D. CDR3 bases: TGTGCCACCAGCAGAGATAGGTCAGTGGGGAATGAGCAGTTCTTC. Its protein is CATSRDRSVGNEQFF.